A selection of T cell receptor beta chains follows, all from one sample in a study of siplizumab effects on memory and regulatory T cells. The table came from immunoSEQ multiplex PCR; TCRdb's copy has only in-frame clones and leaves some out. The profile shows 100,000 or so clones, around 93% of them singletons. Sequences were obtained from non-Treg CD4+ T cells sorted from blood. The receptors here all came from a human donor in good health. CDR3s include the opening cysteine and the closing phenylalanine or tryptophan. D genes are given only for firm matches. Only some rows state a clone size, as once, few, many or a class for expanded clones.

CDR3 | DNA | length | J | D | size | V
CASSSPVWGLTEAFF | TGTGCCAGCAGCTCCCCAGTGTGGGGGCTCACTGAAGCTTTCTTT | 15 | TRBJ1-1 | NA | NA | TRBV5-4
CASSQDPSVETQYF | TGCGCCAGCAGCCAAGATCCCAGCGTGGAGACCCAGTACTTC | 14 | TRBJ2-5 | NA | NA | TRBV4-1
CSAGMGSRAFF | TGCAGCGCCGGGATGGGGAGTCGGGCTTTCTTT | 11 | TRBJ1-1 | NA | NA | TRBV29-1
CASSTLAKGFTDTQYF | TGTGCCAGCAGTACCCTAGCGAAAGGGTTCACAGATACGCAGTATTTT | 16 | TRBJ2-3 | NA | NA | TRBV28
CASSFLSKTGDYSNQPQHF | TGTGCCAGCAGTTTTCTCTCTAAGACAGGGGATTATAGCAATCAGCCCCAGCATTTT | 19 | TRBJ1-5 | TRBD1 | NA | TRBV27
CASSPTSLAGGPDTQYF | TGTGCCAGCAGTCCCACCTCACTAGCGGGAGGGCCGGATACGCAGTATTTT | 17 | TRBJ2-3 | TRBD2 | NA | TRBV2
CASSFGDREDTEAFF | TGTGCCAGCAGCTTCGGGGACAGGGAGGACACTGAAGCTTTCTTT | 15 | TRBJ1-1 | TRBD1 | NA | TRBV11-2
CASSPLSTDTQYF | TGCGCCAGCAGCCCCTTAAGCACAGATACGCAGTATTTT | 13 | TRBJ2-3 | NA | NA | TRBV4-1
CASSGRIGPYEQYF | TGTGCCAGCAGTGGAAGGATAGGGCCTTACGAGCAGTACTTC | 14 | TRBJ2-7 | NA | NA | TRBV2
CASGWGDLETQYF | TGTGCCAGCGGCTGGGGGGACCTAGAGACCCAGTACTTC | 13 | TRBJ2-5 | NA | NA | TRBV7-9
CASSLNGQGIDEQFF | TGCGCCAGCAGCTTGAACGGACAGGGCATTGATGAGCAGTTCTTC | 15 | TRBJ2-1 | TRBD1 | NA | TRBV5-1
CASSLKGGLTF | TGTGCCAGCAGCCTGAAGGGGGGCCTCACCTTC | 11 | TRBJ1-2 | NA | NA | TRBV14
CASSFTGMSSYNEQFF | TGTGCCAGCAGTTTCACAGGGATGAGCTCCTACAATGAGCAGTTCTTC | 16 | TRBJ2-1 | NA | NA | TRBV7-9
CASARDRRETQYF | TGTGCCAGCGCACGGGACCGGAGGGAGACCCAGTACTTC | 13 | TRBJ2-5 | NA | few | TRBV18
CASSLGGGRAADTQYF | TGTGCCAGCAGCTTAGGAGGCGGGAGGGCGGCAGATACGCAGTATTTT | 16 | TRBJ2-3 | TRBD2 | NA | TRBV11-2
CAISPRLLEQYF | TGTGCCATCAGTCCCCGGCTATTGGAGCAGTACTTC | 12 | TRBJ2-7 | NA | NA | TRBV10-3
CASSFSGRLDTQYF | TGTGCCAGCAGTTTCAGCGGGAGGTTGGATACGCAGTATTTT | 14 | TRBJ2-3 | TRBD2 | NA | TRBV28
CASSDQGRPTVNEQFF | TGTGCCAGCAGTGACCAGGGCCGTCCGACAGTCAATGAGCAGTTCTTC | 16 | TRBJ2-1 | NA | NA | TRBV6-1
CAISPTDNQPQHF | TGTGCCATCAGCCCGACAGATAATCAGCCCCAGCATTTT | 13 | TRBJ1-5 | NA | NA | TRBV10-3
CSAMWATNEKLFF | TGCAGCGCTATGTGGGCAACTAATGAAAAACTGTTTTTT | 13 | TRBJ1-4 | NA | once | TRBV29-1
CASSEVRGEGLDTQYF | TGTGCCAGCAGTGAAGTTAGGGGGGAAGGTCTCGATACGCAGTATTTT | 16 | TRBJ2-3 | NA | NA | TRBV25-1
CASSSSSGSRYTGELFF | TGTGCCAGCAGCTCCAGTAGCGGGAGCCGGTACACCGGGGAGCTGTTTTTT | 17 | TRBJ2-2 | TRBD2 | NA | TRBV7-3
CASSSSGGIYNYGYTF | TGTGCCAGCAGTTCATCGGGGGGGATTTATAACTATGGCTACACCTTC | 16 | TRBJ1-2 | NA | NA | TRBV28
CASSLASASGGLRNEQFF | TGTGCCAGCAGCTTAGCGTCGGCTAGCGGAGGCCTCCGGAATGAGCAGTTCTTC | 18 | TRBJ2-1 | TRBD2 | once | TRBV7-6
CASGTSGSLETQYF | TGTGCCAGCGGGACTAGCGGGAGCTTGGAGACCCAGTACTTC | 14 | TRBJ2-5 | TRBD2 | NA | TRBV7-9
CASRTTGYQPQHF | TGTGCCAGTAGAACCACAGGGTATCAGCCCCAGCATTTT | 13 | TRBJ1-5 | NA | NA | TRBV19
CASSEVKASGSNEQFF | TGTGCCAGCAGTGAAGTTAAGGCTAGCGGGAGCAATGAGCAGTTCTTC | 16 | TRBJ2-1 | TRBD2 | NA | TRBV2
CASSSRQGGIGELFF | TGTGCCAGCAGTTCCCGACAGGGGGGAATCGGGGAGCTGTTTTTT | 15 | TRBJ2-2 | TRBD1 | NA | TRBV6-6
CASSESAGTSGRRQSSYEQYF | TGCGCCAGCAGTGAGTCAGCCGGGACTAGCGGGAGAAGGCAGAGCTCCTACGAGCAGTACTTC | 21 | TRBJ2-7 | TRBD2 | NA | TRBV10-2
CASRAPLGVQYGYTF | TGTGCCAGCAGAGCGCCACTGGGGGTACAATATGGCTACACCTTC | 15 | TRBJ1-2 | NA | NA | TRBV6-5
CASSRRGRTGGADTQYF | TGTGCCAGCAGCCGTAGGGGGCGGACAGGGGGCGCAGATACGCAGTATTTT | 17 | TRBJ2-3 | TRBD1 | NA | TRBV7-2
CSLGQFYGYTF | TGTTCTTTAGGACAGTTCTATGGCTACACCTTC | 11 | TRBJ1-2 | NA | NA | TRBV30
CASSVEGGPYNEQFF | TGTGCCAGCAGCGTAGAGGGGGGGCCCTACAATGAGCAGTTCTTC | 15 | TRBJ2-1 | NA | NA | TRBV9
CASSDTWQPQHF | TGTGCCAGCAGCGACACCTGGCAGCCCCAGCATTTT | 12 | TRBJ1-5 | NA | NA | TRBV7-2
CASSFRTGAGTEAFF | TGTGCCAGCAGTTTTAGGACAGGGGCGGGCACTGAAGCTTTCTTT | 15 | TRBJ1-1 | TRBD1 | NA | TRBV11-2
CASMLETQYF | TGTGCCAGCATGTTGGAGACCCAGTACTTC | 10 | TRBJ2-5 | NA | NA | TRBV28
CASTLIGTGGGNEQFF | TGTGCCAGCACCCTCATTGGGACCGGGGGAGGTAACGAGCAGTTCTTC | 16 | TRBJ2-1 | NA | once | TRBV2
CSASGLSGLAGVGDTQYF | TGCAGCGCCTCGGGACTGTCGGGACTAGCGGGAGTAGGAGATACGCAGTATTTT | 18 | TRBJ2-3 | TRBD2 | NA | TRBV29-1
CATSVAGPETQYF | TGCGCCACAAGCGTCGCCGGGCCAGAGACCCAGTACTTC | 13 | TRBJ2-5 | NA | NA | TRBV5-1
CASHGANQPQHF | TGTGCCAGTCACGGGGCCAATCAGCCCCAGCATTTT | 12 | TRBJ1-5 | NA | NA | TRBV19
CASSEGQLAGELFF | TGCGCCAGCAGCGAGGGGCAGTTAGCCGGGGAGCTGTTTTTT | 14 | TRBJ2-2 | NA | NA | TRBV5-1
CASSAGTAYNEQFF | TGTGCCAGCAGCGCCGGGACAGCCTACAATGAGCAGTTCTTC | 14 | TRBJ2-1 | TRBD1 | NA | TRBV6-4
CASRETSGSTDTQYF | TGCGCCAGCAGGGAGACTAGCGGTAGCACAGATACGCAGTATTTT | 15 | TRBJ2-3 | TRBD2 | NA | TRBV10-2
CATSRGTRGDTQYF | TGTGCCACCAGCAGAGGGACCAGAGGGGATACGCAGTATTTT | 14 | TRBJ2-3 | NA | NA | TRBV15
CASSLMSGIQETQYF | TGCGCCAGCAGCCTGATGAGCGGGATTCAAGAGACCCAGTACTTC | 15 | TRBJ2-5 | TRBD2 | NA | TRBV4-1
CASSVVKYSGRSGNEQFF | TGTGCCAGCAGTGTAGTGAAATATAGCGGGAGGTCTGGCAATGAGCAGTTCTTC | 18 | TRBJ2-1 | TRBD2 | NA | TRBV28
CASSPGSQETQYF | TGCGCCAGCAGCCCCGGATCTCAAGAGACCCAGTACTTC | 13 | TRBJ2-5 | NA | NA | TRBV5-1
CASSTTSGTSRTDTQYF | TGCGCCAGCAGCACTACTAGCGGAACAAGTAGAACAGATACGCAGTATTTT | 17 | TRBJ2-3 | TRBD2 | NA | TRBV5-1
CASSSGGGRKADTQYF | TGCGCCAGCAGCTCAGGGGGCGGGAGAAAAGCAGATACGCAGTATTTT | 16 | TRBJ2-3 | NA | NA | TRBV5-1
CASTSGRGRYHGYTF | TGTGCCAGCACCTCGGGTAGGGGGCGGTACCATGGCTACACCTTC | 15 | TRBJ1-2 | TRBD1 | few | TRBV6-5
CASSTTGGFTEAFF | TGTGCCAGTAGTACTACAGGGGGCTTCACTGAAGCTTTCTTT | 14 | TRBJ1-1 | TRBD1 | NA | TRBV19
CASSVGHLSYNEQFF | TGCGCCAGCAGCGTGGGACACCTCTCCTACAATGAGCAGTTCTTC | 15 | TRBJ2-1 | NA | NA | TRBV5-1
CASSFLRGRTDTQYF | TGTGCCAGCAGTTTCCTGCGGGGGCGCACAGATACGCAGTATTTT | 15 | TRBJ2-3 | NA | NA | TRBV28
CASSPRTSGGQETQYF | TGTGCCAGCAGCCCTCGGACTAGCGGGGGCCAAGAGACCCAGTACTTC | 16 | TRBJ2-5 | TRBD2 | NA | TRBV7-8
CASSVGLGNEQFF | TGTGCCAGCAGCGTTGGGCTGGGCAATGAGCAGTTCTTC | 13 | TRBJ2-1 | NA | NA | TRBV9